In its sample, the clone carrying this T cell receptor beta chain was seen many times. Antigen specificity is unknown. The entry originates in a study of CD8 T cells in ankylosing spondylitis. CDR1 SQVTM and CDR2 ANQGSEA come from the germline V gene. The V end lost 2 bases, the J end lost 1 base, and 8 bases lay between the germline ends. The CDR3 is made up of 14 amino acids. Study outcomes and limitations: Earlier reports found some motif variants in synovial fluid and blood in reactive arthritis. The study looked at matched synovial fluid samples from ankylosing spondylitis patients. Disease-linked clones were reported to be significantly enriched there. As for the disease-linked clones, they showed a CD8+ phenotype and occurred at relatively low frequencies in peripheral blood. One TCR beta motif, made up of 7 or 8 highly homologous variants, appeared characteristic of ankylosing spondylitis blood.

As the method for making TCR beta libraries, quantitative 5'-RACE with molecular barcodes was used. TCRdb reprocessed the 5' RACE reads with MiXCR, giving one entry per CDR3 protein. This sample yields some 330,000 distinct CDR3 sequences, of which approximately 8.2% are seen a single time; about 14% belongs to the top ten. This TCR derives from a male donor with ankylosing spondylitis. The sample comprised blood, either unsorted or a sorted T cell fraction (not recorded which). The chain carries TRBV29-1 and TRBJ2-2, with D possibly TRBD2 on 5 matching bases. In nucleotides, the CDR3 is TGCAGCGTTGAATCGGGGATGAACACCGGGGAGCTGTTTTTT. The encoded protein is CSVESGMNTGELFF.